The 16 T cell receptor beta chains presented below share a single source sample, sequenced in a study of blood T cell repertoires in COVID-19. The assay was immunoSEQ multiplex PCR, and TCRdb's table has in-frame clones only and misses some. This sample has hundreds of thousands of clones; approximately 90% occur once, and the top ten carry 0.95% to 1.5%. The material sequenced was PBMCs or T cells enriched from blood (not recorded which). These TCRs come from a man aged 25-45 years who had recovered from COVID-19.

This clone showed up just a few times. V gene TRBV7-2 combines with J gene TRBJ1-2, with 8 bases matching TRBD1. CDR3 length: 14 residues. Germline CDR1 SGHTA, CDR2 FQGNSA. V dropped 5 bases and J dropped 6; count of bases not matched to a gene: 8. CDR3 bases: TGTGCCAGCAGCACTTACGACAGGGGAGATGGCTACACCTTC. It translates to CASSTYDRGDGYTF.

This clone came up once. The chain uses TRBV6-2 or TRBV6-3 and TRBJ1-2, with unresolved D. Between the trimmed V and J ends, which lost 4 bases and 8 bases, there was a span of 11 bases. The CDR3 has 12 amino acids. The V gene's germline CDR1 is MNHEY and CDR2 SVGEGT. CDR3 bases: TGTGCCAGCAGTTCCCGGGGTGACGGCTACACCTTC. Residues: CASSSRGDGYTF.

The chain has TRBV5-1 and TRBJ2-3; TRBD2 might be the D (5 bases). V was pared by 5 bases and J by 0 bases, with 10 bases between. This CDR3 has 14 residues. Germline CDR1 reads SGHRS; CDR2 reads YFSETQ. The CDR3 reads CASRERSSTDTQYF. CDR3 DNA: TGCGCCAGCAGGGAGCGGTCTAGCACAGATACGCAGTATTTT.

The chain is built from TRBV28 and TRBJ2-3; possible D gene TRBD2, 5 bases. The germline V and J ends were trimmed by 4 bases and 0 bases, with 14 bases remaining between them. Germline V gene sequence: CDR1 MDHEN, CDR2 SYDVKM. The CDR3 covers 16 residues. The CDR3, as DNA: TGTGCCAGCAGTTCCGCGGCCGAGGGCAGCACAGATACGCAGTATTTT. Translating gives CASSSAAEGSTDTQYF. Filled out from reference TRBV28 and TRBJ2-3, the complete variable domain reads DVKVTQSSRYLVKRTGEKVFLECVQDMDHENMFWYRQDPGLGLRLIYFSYDVKMKEKGDIPEGYSVSREKKERFSLILESASTNQTSMYLCASSSAAEGSTDTQYFGPGTRLTVL.

V usage is TRBV27 and J usage is TRBJ2-2, with 10 bases aligning to TRBD2. V shed 3 bases and J 2 bases; nucleotides not matched to a gene: 6. The CDR3 is 17 amino acids. Germline CDR1 is MNHEY and CDR2 is SMNVEV (reference sequence). The CDR3 reads CASSLVSGGVNTGELFF. The CDR3 nucleotides read TGTGCCAGCAGTTTGGTCAGCGGGGGGGTTAACACCGGGGAGCTGTTTTTT.

The chain joins TRBV2 to TRBJ1-3; 7 nucleotides match TRBD1. Trimming removed 7 bases from V and 0 bases from J; junction bases left unmatched: 6. CDR1 is SNHLY, CDR2 FYNNEI, per germline. The CDR3 extends over 15 amino acids. CDR3 amino acids: CASTGDRNSGNTIYF. Here the CDR3 DNA reads TGTGCCAGCACCGGGGACAGAAACTCTGGAAACACCATATATTTT.

The genes are TRBV30 and TRBJ2-3; D unclear. Trimming removed 0 bases from V and 2 bases from J, with 9 bases in between. The CDR3 runs to 14 residues. Germline V CDR1 and CDR2: GTSNPN, SVGIG (reference sequence). In nucleotides, the CDR3 is TGTGCCTGGAGTGTGGCGGCGGACACAGATACGCAGTATTTT. It translates to CAWSVAADTDTQYF.

This rearrangement joins TRBV7-8 to TRBJ2-1, with D possibly TRBD2 on 6 matching bases. The V gene's germline CDR1 is SGHVS and CDR2 FQNEAQ. The CDR3 is 17 amino acids. With 1 base removed from V and 6 bases from J, the gap between germline ends came to 19 bases. The chain's CDR3 is CASSLEWWRVGRNEQFF. DNA of the CDR3: TGTGCCAGCAGCTTAGAGTGGTGGAGGGTTGGTCGCAATGAGCAGTTCTTC.

This chain connects TRBV19 to TRBJ2-7, with TRBD1 matching over 9 bases. The ends lost 8 bases at V and 5 bases at J; junction bases unmatched: 4. The CDR3 is made up of 12 amino acids. Per the germline V gene, CDR1 is LNHDA and CDR2 is SQIVND (reference sequence). CDR3 in amino acids: CASSGQGHEQYF. In nucleotides, the CDR3 is TGTGCCAGTTCGGGACAGGGCCACGAGCAGTACTTC.

For this clone: The sample holds other DNA sequences that translate to the same CDR3. V gene TRBV15 combines with J gene TRBJ1-1, with D possibly matching TRBD1 (5 bases). The CDR3 totals 15 residues. The germline V gene encodes CDR1 LNHNV and CDR2 YYDKDF (reference sequence). V gave up 1 base and J gave up 1 base, with 10 bases separating them. The CDR3 nucleotides are TGTGCCACCAGCAGAGCCGCGGGGGGGAACACTGAAGCTTTCTTT. This gives the protein CATSRAAGGNTEAFF.

The rearrangement links TRBV18 to TRBJ1-1; 9 bases fit TRBD1. After removal of 2 bases from V and 6 bases from J, the junction contained 4 bases not matched to a gene. The CDR3 runs to 14 residues. The germline V gene has CDR1 KGHSH and CDR2 LQKENI. CDR3 protein: CASSPGTGRAEAFF. The CDR3 nucleotides are TGTGCCAGCTCACCAGGGACAGGGAGGGCTGAAGCTTTCTTT.

The chain links TRBV2 to TRBJ1-1, with TRBD1 as a possible D gene (6 bases). V shed 8 bases and J shed 5 bases, with 9 bases lying between them. The germline CDR1 and CDR2 sequences are SNHLY and FYNNEI. CDR3 length: 11 amino acids. CDR3 sequence reads: CASRGQTEAFF. The CDR3 nucleotides read TGTGCCAGCCGAGGACAGACTGAAGCTTTCTTT.

The chain recombines TRBV27 with TRBJ2-1, with 9 bases lining up with TRBD2. This CDR3 is built from 16 residues. CDR1 and CDR2 (germline): MNHEY, SMNVEV (reference sequence). J gave up 6 bases and V 7 bases, and 13 bases lay outside the gene matches. CDR3 residues: CASIKRGGGAPNEQFF. The CDR3 DNA is TGTGCCAGCATTAAACGGGGCGGGGGGGCTCCCAATGAGCAGTTCTTC.

The chain combines TRBV7-9 with TRBJ1-1; D gene unclear. The CDR3 has 13 amino acids. CDR1 is SEHNR, CDR2 FQNEAQ, per germline (reference sequence). V lost 3 bases to trimming and J lost 1 base, with 6 bases between them. Here the CDR3 reads CASSFSENTEAFF. The CDR3 DNA reads as TGTGCCAGCAGCTTTTCAGAGAACACTGAAGCTTTCTTT. The entire variable domain, with the rest obtained from reference TRBV7-9 and TRBJ1-1, is as follows: DTGVSQNPRHKITKRGQNVTFRCDPISEHNRLYWYRQTLGQGPEFLTYFQNEAQLEKSRLLSDRFSAERPKGSFSTLEIQRTEQGDSAMYLCASSFSENTEAFFGQGTRLTVV.

The rearrangement uses TRBV12-3 or TRBV12-4 and TRBJ1-1, with 8 bases lining up with TRBD1. Trimming removed 3 bases from V and 8 bases from J; junction bases left unmatched: 5. The CDR3 extends over 13 amino acids. The CDR3 region has the DNA TGTGCCAGCAGTTTGGACAGGGCGGCCGAAGCTTTCTTT. Translation: CASSLDRAAEAFF.

The rearrangement uses TRBV7-9 and TRBJ2-3, with D possibly matching TRBD2 (6 bases). Germline lookup yields CDR1 SEHNR and CDR2 FQNEAQ (reference sequence). The V and J ends lost 4 bases and 0 bases respectively, with 8 bases between them. The CDR3 covers 14 residues. The CDR3 DNA is TGTGCCAGCAGCTCCGCGGGAAGCACAGATACGCAGTATTTT. Its translation: CASSSAGSTDTQYF.